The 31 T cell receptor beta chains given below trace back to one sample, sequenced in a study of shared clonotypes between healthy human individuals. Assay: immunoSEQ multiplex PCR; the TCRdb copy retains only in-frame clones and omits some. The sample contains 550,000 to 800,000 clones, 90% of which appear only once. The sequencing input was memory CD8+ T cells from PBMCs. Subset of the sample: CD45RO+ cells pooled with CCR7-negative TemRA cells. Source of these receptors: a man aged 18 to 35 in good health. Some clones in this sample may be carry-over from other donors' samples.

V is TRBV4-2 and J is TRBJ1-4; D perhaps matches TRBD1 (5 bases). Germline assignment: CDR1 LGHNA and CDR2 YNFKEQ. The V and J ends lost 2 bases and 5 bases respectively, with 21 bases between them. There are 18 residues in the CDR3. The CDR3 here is CASSQRALRDGRNEKLFF. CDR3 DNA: TGTGCCAGCAGCCAACGGGCACTCCGGGACGGAAGAAATGAAAAACTGTTTTTT.

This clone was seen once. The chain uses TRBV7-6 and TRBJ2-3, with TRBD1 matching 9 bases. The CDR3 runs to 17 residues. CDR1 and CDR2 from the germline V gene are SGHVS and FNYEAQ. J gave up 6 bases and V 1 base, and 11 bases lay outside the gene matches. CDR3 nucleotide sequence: TGTGCCAGCAGCTTAGGGGAGGGACAGGGTCCTTCGGATACGCAGTATTTT. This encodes CASSLGEGQGPSDTQYF.

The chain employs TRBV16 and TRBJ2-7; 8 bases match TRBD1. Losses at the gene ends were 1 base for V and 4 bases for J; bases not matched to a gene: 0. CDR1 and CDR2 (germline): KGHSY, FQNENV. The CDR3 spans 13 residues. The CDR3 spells CASSQWTGYEQYF. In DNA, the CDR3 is TGTGCCAGCAGCCAATGGACAGGGTACGAGCAGTACTTC. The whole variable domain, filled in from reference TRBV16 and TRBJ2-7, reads GEEVAQTPKHLVRGEGQKAKLYCAPIKGHSYVFWYQQVLKNEFKFLISFQNENVFDETGMPKERFSAKCLPNSPCSLEIQATKLEDSAVYFCASSQWTGYEQYFGPGTRLTVT.

The CDR3 sequence is CASSVVTGELFF. CDR3 in DNA: TGTGCCAGCAGCGTTGTAACCGGGGAGCTGTTTTTT. The V and J genes are TRBV7-9 and TRBJ2-2; the D is unclear. The CDR3 length is 12 residues. V was cut by 5 bases and J by 5 bases, with 6 bases left in between. Germline lookup yields CDR1 SEHNR and CDR2 FQNEAQ (reference sequence). The whole variable domain, filled in from reference TRBV7-9 and TRBJ2-2, reads DTGVSQNPRHKITKRGQNVTFRCDPISEHNRLYWYRQTLGQGPEFLTYFQNEAQLEKSRLLSDRFSAERPKGSFSTLEIQRTEQGDSAMYLCASSVVTGELFFGEGSRLTVL.

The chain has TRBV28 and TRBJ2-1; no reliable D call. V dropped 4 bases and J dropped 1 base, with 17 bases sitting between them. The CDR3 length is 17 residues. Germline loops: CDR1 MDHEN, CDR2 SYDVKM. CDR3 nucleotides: TGTGCCAGCAGTTCGACAAATCCCCCTCTTTCCTACAATGAGCAGTTCTTC. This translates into CASSSTNPPLSYNEQFF.

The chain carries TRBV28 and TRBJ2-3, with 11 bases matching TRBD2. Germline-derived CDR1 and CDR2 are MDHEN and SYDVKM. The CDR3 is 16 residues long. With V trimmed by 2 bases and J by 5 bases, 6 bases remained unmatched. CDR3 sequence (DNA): TGTGCCAGCAGTTTACCTCCCGGACTAGCGGGAGATACGCAGTATTTT. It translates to CASSLPPGLAGDTQYF.

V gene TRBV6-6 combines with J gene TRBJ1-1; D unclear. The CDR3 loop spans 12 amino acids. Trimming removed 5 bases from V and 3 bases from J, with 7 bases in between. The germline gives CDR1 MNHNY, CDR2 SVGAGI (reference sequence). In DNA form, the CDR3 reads TGTGCCAGCAGTCCCTATCACACTGAAGCTTTCTTT. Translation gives CASSPYHTEAFF.

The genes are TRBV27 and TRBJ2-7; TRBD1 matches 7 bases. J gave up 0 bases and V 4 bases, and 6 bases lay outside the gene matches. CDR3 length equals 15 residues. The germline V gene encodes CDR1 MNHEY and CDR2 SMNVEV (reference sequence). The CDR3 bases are TGTGCCAGCAGTTCGAGGGGGCTCAGCTCCTACGAGCAGTACTTC. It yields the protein CASSSRGLSSYEQYF.

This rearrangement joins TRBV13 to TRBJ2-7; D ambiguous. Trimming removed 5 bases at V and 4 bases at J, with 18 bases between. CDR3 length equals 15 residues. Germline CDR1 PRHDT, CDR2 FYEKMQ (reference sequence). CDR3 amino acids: CASSLGLGRLYEQYF. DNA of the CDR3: TGTGCCAGCAGCCTGGGCCTTGGAAGGTTGTACGAGCAGTACTTC. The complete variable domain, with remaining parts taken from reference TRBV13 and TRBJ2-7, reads AAGVIQSPRHLIKEKRETATLKCYPIPRHDTVYWYQQGPGQDPQFLISFYEKMQSDKGSIPDRFSAQQFSDYHSELNMSSLELGDSALYFCASSLGLGRLYEQYFGPGTRLTVT.

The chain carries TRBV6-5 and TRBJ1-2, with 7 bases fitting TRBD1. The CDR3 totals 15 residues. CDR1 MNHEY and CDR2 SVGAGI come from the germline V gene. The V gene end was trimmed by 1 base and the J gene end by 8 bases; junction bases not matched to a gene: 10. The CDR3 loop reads CASSYYVGQAGGYTF. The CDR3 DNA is TGTGCCAGCAGTTACTACGTAGGACAGGCGGGCGGCTACACCTTC.

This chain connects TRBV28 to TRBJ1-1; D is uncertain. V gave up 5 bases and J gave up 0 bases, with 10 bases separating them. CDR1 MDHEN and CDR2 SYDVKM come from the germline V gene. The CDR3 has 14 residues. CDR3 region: CASSVGRMNTEAFF. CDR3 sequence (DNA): TGTGCCAGCAGTGTAGGACGGATGAACACTGAAGCTTTCTTT.

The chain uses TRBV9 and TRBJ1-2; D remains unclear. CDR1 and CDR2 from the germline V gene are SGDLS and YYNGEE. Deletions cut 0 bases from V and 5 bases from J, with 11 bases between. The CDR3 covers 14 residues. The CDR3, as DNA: TGTGCCAGCAGCGTAGCCACAGACCTGTATGGCTACACCTTC. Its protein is CASSVATDLYGYTF.

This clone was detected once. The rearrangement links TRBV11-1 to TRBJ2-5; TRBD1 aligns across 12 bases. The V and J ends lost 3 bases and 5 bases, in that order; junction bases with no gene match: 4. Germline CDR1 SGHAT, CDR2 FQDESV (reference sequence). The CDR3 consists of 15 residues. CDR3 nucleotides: TGTGCCAGCAGCTTCCGGGACAGGGGGCTGGAGACCCAGTACTTC. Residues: CASSFRDRGLETQYF.

In nucleotides, the CDR3 is TGTGCCAGCAGTTTGGGGGGCGCGAACACCGGGGAGCTGTTTTTT. Amino acid sequence: CASSLGGANTGELFF. The rearrangement links TRBV6-5 to TRBJ2-2; possibly TRBD1 or TRBD2 for D (6 bases each). V was pared by 4 bases and J by 0 bases, with 9 bases between. CDR3 size: 15 residues. Germline CDR1 is MNHEY and CDR2 is SVGAGI.

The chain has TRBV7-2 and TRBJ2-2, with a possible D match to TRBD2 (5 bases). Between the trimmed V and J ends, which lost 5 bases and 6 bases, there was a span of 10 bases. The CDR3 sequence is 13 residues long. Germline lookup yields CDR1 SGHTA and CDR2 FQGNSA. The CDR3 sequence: CASSLVLAGELFF. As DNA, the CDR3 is TGTGCCAGCAGCCTGGTACTAGCCGGGGAGCTGTTTTTT.

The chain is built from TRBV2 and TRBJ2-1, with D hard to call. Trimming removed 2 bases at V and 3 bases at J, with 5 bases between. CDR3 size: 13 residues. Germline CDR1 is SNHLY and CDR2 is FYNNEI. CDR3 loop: CASSENSYNEQFF. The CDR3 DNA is TGTGCCAGCAGTGAAAACAGCTACAATGAGCAGTTCTTC.

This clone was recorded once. In DNA, the CDR3 is TGTGCCACCAGCAGAGAGTGGGGACCCAAAAAGAATGAGCAGTTCTTC. As protein: CATSREWGPKKNEQFF. V gene TRBV15 combines with J gene TRBJ2-1; the D call may be TRBD1 or TRBD2 (5 bases each). V lost 0 bases and J 7 bases, leaving 16 bases between the germline ends. This CDR3 contains 16 residues. Germline CDR1 and CDR2: LNHNV and YYDKDF (reference sequence).

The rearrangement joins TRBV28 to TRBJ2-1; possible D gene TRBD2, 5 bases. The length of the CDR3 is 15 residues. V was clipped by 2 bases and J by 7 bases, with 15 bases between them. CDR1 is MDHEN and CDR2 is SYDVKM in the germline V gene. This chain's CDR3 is CASSLPDPWRNEQFF. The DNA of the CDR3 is TGTGCCAGCAGTTTACCCGACCCGTGGAGGAATGAGCAGTTCTTC.

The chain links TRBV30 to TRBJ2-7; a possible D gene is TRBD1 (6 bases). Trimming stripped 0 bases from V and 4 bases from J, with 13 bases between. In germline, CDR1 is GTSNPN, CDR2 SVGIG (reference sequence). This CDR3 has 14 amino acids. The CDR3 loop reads CAWSVVRGTYEQYF. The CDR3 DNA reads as TGTGCCTGGAGTGTGGTCAGGGGAACATACGAGCAGTACTTC.

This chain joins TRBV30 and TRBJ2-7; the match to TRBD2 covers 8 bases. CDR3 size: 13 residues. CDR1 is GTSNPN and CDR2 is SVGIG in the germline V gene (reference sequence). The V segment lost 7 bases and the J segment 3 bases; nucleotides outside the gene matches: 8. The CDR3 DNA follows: TGTGCCTCCTCACCCGGGGGGGGCTACGAGCAGTACTTC. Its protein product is CASSPGGGYEQYF.

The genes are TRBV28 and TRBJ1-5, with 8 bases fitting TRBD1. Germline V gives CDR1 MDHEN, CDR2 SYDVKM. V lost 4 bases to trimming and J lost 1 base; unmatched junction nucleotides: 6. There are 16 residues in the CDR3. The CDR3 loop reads CASSSYHRGSNQPQHF. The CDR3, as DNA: TGTGCCAGCAGTTCATACCACAGGGGGAGCAATCAGCCCCAGCATTTT. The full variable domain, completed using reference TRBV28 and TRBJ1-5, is DVKVTQSSRYLVKRTGEKVFLECVQDMDHENMFWYRQDPGLGLRLIYFSYDVKMKEKGDIPEGYSVSREKKERFSLILESASTNQTSMYLCASSSYHRGSNQPQHFGDGTRLSIL.

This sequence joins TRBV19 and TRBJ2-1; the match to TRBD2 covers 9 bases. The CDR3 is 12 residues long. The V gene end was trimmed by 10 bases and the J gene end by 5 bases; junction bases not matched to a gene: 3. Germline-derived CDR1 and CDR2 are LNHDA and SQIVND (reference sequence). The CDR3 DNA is TGTGCCACGGGACTAGCTGACAATGAGCAGTTCTTC. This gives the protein CATGLADNEQFF.

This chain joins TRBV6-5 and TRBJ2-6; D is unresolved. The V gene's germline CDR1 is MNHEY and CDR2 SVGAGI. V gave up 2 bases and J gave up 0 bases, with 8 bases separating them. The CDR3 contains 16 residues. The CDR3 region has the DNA TGTGCCAGCAGTTACCTCGGCAGCTCTGGGGCCAACGTCCTGACTTTC. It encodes CASSYLGSSGANVLTF.

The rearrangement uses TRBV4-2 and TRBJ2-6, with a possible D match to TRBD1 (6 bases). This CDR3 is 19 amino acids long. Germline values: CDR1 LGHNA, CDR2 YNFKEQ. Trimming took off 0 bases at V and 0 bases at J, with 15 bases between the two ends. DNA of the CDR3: TGTGCCAGCAGCCAAGATCCAGCAGGGGACCCCTCTGGGGCCAACGTCCTGACTTTC. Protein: CASSQDPAGDPSGANVLTF.

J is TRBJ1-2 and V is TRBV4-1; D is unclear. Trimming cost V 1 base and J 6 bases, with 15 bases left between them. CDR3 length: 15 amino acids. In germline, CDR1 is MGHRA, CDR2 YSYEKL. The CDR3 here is CASSQVLGNKDGYTF. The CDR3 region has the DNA TGCGCCAGCAGCCAAGTTCTGGGGAATAAGGATGGCTACACCTTC.

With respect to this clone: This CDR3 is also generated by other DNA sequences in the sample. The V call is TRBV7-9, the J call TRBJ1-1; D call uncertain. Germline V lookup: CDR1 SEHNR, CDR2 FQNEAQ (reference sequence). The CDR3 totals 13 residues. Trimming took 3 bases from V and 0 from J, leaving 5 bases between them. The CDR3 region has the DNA TGTGCCAGCAGCTTCACAGTGAACACTGAAGCTTTCTTT. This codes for CASSFTVNTEAFF.

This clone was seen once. The CDR3, as DNA: TGTGCCAGCAGCCAGCCGGGACTAGCGGGAAATGAGCAGTTCTTC. Translation: CASSQPGLAGNEQFF. The V gene is TRBV4-2, the J gene TRBJ2-1; 13 positions match TRBD2. Germline trimming cut 3 bases from V and 7 bases from J; bases unmatched to any gene: 3. In germline, CDR1 is LGHNA, CDR2 YNFKEQ. This CDR3 contains 15 residues.

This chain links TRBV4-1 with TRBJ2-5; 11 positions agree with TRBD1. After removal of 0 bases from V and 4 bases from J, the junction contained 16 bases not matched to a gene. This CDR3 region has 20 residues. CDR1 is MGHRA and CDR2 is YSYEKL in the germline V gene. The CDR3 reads CASSQEGAVRTGGRSETQYF. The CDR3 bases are TGCGCCAGCAGCCAAGAGGGGGCCGTGAGGACAGGGGGCCGATCAGAGACCCAGTACTTC.

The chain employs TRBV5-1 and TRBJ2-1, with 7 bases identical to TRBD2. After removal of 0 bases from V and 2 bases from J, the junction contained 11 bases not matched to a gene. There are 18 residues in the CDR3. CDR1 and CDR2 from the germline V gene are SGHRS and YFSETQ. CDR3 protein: CASSLGIGREKTYNEQFF. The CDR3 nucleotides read TGCGCCAGCAGCTTGGGTATAGGGCGGGAGAAGACCTACAATGAGCAGTTCTTC.

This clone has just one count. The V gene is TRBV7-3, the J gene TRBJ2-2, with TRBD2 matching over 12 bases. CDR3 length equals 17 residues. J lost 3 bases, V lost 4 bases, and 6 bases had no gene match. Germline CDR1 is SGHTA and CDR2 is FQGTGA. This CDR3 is CASSSRTSGKDTGELFF. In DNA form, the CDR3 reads TGTGCCAGCAGCTCGAGGACTAGCGGGAAGGACACCGGGGAGCTGTTTTTT.

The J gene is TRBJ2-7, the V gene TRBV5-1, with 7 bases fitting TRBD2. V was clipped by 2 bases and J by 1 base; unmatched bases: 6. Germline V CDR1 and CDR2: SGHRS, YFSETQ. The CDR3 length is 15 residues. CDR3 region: CASSFRDYRSYEQYF. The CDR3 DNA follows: TGCGCCAGCAGCTTCCGGGACTACAGATCCTACGAGCAGTACTTC.